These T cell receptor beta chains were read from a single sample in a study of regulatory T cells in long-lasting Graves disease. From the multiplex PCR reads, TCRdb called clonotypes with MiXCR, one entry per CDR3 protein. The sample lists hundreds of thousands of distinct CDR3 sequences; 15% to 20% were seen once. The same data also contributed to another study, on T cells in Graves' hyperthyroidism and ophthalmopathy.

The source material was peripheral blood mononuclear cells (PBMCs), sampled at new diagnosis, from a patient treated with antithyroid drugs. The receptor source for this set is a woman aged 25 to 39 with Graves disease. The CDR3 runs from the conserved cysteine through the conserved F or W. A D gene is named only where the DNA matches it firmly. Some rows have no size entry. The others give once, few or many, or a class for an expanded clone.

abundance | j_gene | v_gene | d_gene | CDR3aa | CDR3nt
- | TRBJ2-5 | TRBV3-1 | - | CASSPGATETQYF | TGTGCCAGCAGCCCAGGAGCCACAGAGACCCAGTACTTC
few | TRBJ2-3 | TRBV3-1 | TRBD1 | CASSPQMGTATSTDTQYF | TGTGCCAGCAGCCCGCAAATGGGGACAGCAACTAGCACAGATACGCAGTATTTT
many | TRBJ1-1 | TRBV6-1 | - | CASSATPIAEAFF | TGTGCCAGCAGCGCCACCCCAATTGCTGAAGCTTTCTTT
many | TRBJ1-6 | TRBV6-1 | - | CASFGWGDPLHF | TGTGCCAGCTTCGGGTGGGGTGATCCCCTCCACTTT
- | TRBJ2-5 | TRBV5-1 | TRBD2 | CASSLGSGNGETQYF | TGCGCCAGCAGCTTGGGAAGCGGGAACGGAGAGACCCAGTACTTC
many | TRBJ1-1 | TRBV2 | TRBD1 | CASSGRQGLDTEAFF | TGTGCCAGCAGTGGACGACAGGGCCTGGACACTGAAGCTTTCTTT
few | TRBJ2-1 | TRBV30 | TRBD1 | CAWSSRQGGNEQFF | TGTGCCTGGAGTTCGAGACAGGGGGGGAATGAGCAGTTCTTC
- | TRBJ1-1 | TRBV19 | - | CASSILAGSNTEAFF | TGTGCCAGTAGTATTTTAGCAGGGAGCAACACTGAAGCTTTCTTT
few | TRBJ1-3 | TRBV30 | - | CACPKGQSGNTIYF | TGTGCCTGCCCTAAAGGACAATCGGGAAACACCATATATTTT
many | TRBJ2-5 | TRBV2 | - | CASSEAGRTQYF | TGTGCCAGCAGTGAAGCTGGGAGGACCCAGTACTTC
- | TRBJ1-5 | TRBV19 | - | CASSYTLDNQPQHF | TGTGCCAGTAGTTACACTCTAGACAATCAGCCCCAGCATTTT
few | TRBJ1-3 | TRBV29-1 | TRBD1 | CSGGTGQSSGNTIYF | TGCAGCGGGGGGACAGGTCAGAGCTCTGGAAACACCATATATTTT
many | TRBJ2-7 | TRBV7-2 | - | CASSLGPSSYEQYF | TGTGCCAGCAGCTTAGGGCCCAGCTCCTACGAGCAGTACTTC
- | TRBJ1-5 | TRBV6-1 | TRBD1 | CASTGTGLSNQPQHF | TGTGCCAGCACCGGGACAGGCCTTAGCAATCAGCCCCAGCATTTT
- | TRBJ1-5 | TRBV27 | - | CASSLGRGSGNQPQHF | TGTGCCAGCAGTTTAGGGCGAGGAAGTGGCAATCAGCCCCAGCATTTT
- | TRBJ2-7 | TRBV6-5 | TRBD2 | CASSYALGGSYEQYF | TGTGCCAGCAGTTATGCCCTTGGCGGGAGCTACGAGCAGTACTTC
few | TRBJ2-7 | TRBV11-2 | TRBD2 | CASSLDMGTSGRIEQYF | TGTGCCAGCAGCTTAGATATGGGTACTAGCGGGAGGATCGAGCAGTACTTC
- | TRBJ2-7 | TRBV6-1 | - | CASGDTSSYEQYF | TGTGCCAGTGGGGACACGAGCTCCTACGAGCAGTACTTC
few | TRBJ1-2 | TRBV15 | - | CATSRDRILGRVGYTF | TGTGCCACCAGCAGAGATCGGATTTTGGGCCGGGTTGGCTACACCTTC
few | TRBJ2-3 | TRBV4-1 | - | CASSQDLPLAPLGDTQYF | TGCGCCAGCAGCCAAGATCTGCCTCTAGCGCCCTTAGGAGATACGCAGTATTTT
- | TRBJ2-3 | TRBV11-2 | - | CASSLGNTQYF | TGTGCCAGCAGCTTAGGGAATACGCAGTATTTT
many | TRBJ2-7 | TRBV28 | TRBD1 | CASLSGGTYEQYF | TGTGCCAGCCTCTCAGGGGGTACCTACGAGCAGTACTTC
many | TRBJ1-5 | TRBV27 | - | CASSLSSLNQPQHF | TGTGCCAGCAGTTTATCCTCCCTAAATCAGCCCCAGCATTTT
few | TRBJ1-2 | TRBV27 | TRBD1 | CASSFAGGAFGYTF | TGTGCCAGCAGTTTTGCAGGGGGCGCCTTTGGCTACACCTTC
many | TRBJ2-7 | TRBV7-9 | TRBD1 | CASSSTGEYYEQYF | TGTGCCAGCAGCTCGACAGGGGAGTACTATGAGCAGTACTTC
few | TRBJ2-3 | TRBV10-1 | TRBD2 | CASSESTSGGTDTQYF | TGCGCCAGCAGTGAGTCGACTAGCGGGGGTACAGATACGCAGTATTTT
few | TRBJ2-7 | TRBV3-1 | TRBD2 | CASSQATSGSYEQYF | TGTGCCAGCAGCCAAGCGACTAGCGGGAGTTACGAGCAGTACTTC
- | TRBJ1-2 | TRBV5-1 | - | CASSIQGSDYGYTF | TGCGCCAGCAGCATACAGGGTTCTGACTATGGCTACACCTTC
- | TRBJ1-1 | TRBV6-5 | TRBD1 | CASSYGTGSTEAFF | TGTGCCAGCAGTTACGGGACAGGGAGCACTGAAGCTTTCTTT
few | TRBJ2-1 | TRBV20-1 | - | CNASLLSGDEQFF | TGCAATGCTAGCCTCCTCTCGGGCGATGAGCAGTTCTTC
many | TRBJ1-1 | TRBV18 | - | CASSKIPGTEAFF | TGTGCCAGCTCAAAAATACCAGGGACTGAAGCTTTCTTT
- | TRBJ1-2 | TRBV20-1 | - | CSAREGFGYTF | TGCAGTGCTAGAGAAGGGTTCGGCTACACCTTC
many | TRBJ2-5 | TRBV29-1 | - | CSVEVNPVEIRYCEETQYF | TGCAGCGTTGAAGTTAACCCGGTGGAGATCCGCTATTGTGAAGAGACCCAGTACTTC
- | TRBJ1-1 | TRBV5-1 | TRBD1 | CASSLVGAGGNTEAFF | TGCGCCAGCAGCTTGGTAGGGGCAGGGGGGAACACTGAAGCTTTCTTT
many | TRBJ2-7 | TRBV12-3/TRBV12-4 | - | CASSSLHEQYF | TGTGCCAGCAGTTCGTTGCACGAGCAGTACTTC
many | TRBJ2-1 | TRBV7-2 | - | CASSFDVGEQFF | TGTGCCAGCAGCTTTGACGTGGGTGAGCAGTTCTTC
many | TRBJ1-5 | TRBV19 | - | CASSNDSYNQPQHF | TGTGCCAGTAGTAACGACAGCTACAATCAGCCCCAGCATTTT
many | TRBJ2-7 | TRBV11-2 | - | CASSPGRVYEQYF | TGTGCCAGCAGCCCCGGACGAGTATACGAGCAGTACTTC
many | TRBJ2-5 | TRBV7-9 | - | CASSHLSGGETQYF | TGTGCCAGCAGTCATCTCAGTGGCGGGGAGACCCAGTACTTC
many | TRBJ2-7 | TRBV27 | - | CASRGWHSSSYEQYF | TGTGCCAGCAGGGGATGGCACTCGTCCTCCTACGAGCAGTACTTC
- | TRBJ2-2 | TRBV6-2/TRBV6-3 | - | CASSYSSKGRELFF | TGTGCCAGCAGTTACTCGAGTAAGGGCCGGGAGCTGTTTTTT
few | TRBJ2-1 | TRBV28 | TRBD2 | CASTRLAGHNEQFF | TGTGCCAGCACCCGACTAGCGGGACACAATGAGCAGTTCTTC
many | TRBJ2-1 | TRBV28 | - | CASSTPVRGFNEQFF | TGTGCCAGCAGTACTCCCGTTCGCGGGTTCAATGAGCAGTTCTTC
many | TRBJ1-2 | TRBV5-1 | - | CASSPGMDYGYTF | TGCGCCAGCAGCCCGGGGATGGACTATGGCTACACCTTC
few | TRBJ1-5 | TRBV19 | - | CASSQEGAQHF | TGTGCCAGTAGCCAAGAAGGGGCCCAGCATTTT
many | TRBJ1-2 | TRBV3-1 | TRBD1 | CASSDRGANYGYTF | TGTGCCAGCAGCGACAGGGGAGCTAACTATGGCTACACCTTC
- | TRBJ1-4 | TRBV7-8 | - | CASSLYFTGPSNEKLFF | TGTGCCAGCAGCTTATATTTTACGGGGCCCTCGAATGAAAAACTGTTTTTT
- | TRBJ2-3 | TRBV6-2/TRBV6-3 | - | CASSHSGTASTDTQYF | TGTGCCAGCAGCCATTCGGGGACGGCTAGCACAGATACGCAGTATTTT
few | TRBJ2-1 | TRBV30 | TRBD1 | CASSRDRWDRTYNEQFF | TGTGCCAGCTCCCGGGACAGGTGGGATCGGACCTACAATGAGCAGTTCTTC